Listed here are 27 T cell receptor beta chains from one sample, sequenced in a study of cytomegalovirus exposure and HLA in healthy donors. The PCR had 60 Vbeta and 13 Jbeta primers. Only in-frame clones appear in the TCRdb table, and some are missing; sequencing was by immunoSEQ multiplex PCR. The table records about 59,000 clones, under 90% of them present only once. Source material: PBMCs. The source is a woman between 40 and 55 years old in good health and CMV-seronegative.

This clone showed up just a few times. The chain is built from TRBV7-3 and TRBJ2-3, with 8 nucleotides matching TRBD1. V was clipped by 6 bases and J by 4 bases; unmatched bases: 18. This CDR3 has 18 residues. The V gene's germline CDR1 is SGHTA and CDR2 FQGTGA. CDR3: CASSLHPDRVNGADTQYF. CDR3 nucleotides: TGTGCCAGCAGTCTCCACCCGGACAGGGTAAACGGTGCAGATACGCAGTATTTT.

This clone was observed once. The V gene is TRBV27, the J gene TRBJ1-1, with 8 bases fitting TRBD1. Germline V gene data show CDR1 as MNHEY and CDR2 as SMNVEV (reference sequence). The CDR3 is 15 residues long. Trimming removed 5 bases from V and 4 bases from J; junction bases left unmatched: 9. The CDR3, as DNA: TGTGCCAGCAGTCGTGGGGACAGGCGGAGCACTGAAGCTTTCTTT. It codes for CASSRGDRRSTEAFF.

In nucleotides, the CDR3 is TGTGCCAGCTCAAGGTCCACAGGGGAAAAATCGCAGCCCCAGCATTTT. Amino acids: CASSRSTGEKSQPQHF. The rearrangement uses TRBV18 and TRBJ1-5, with 7 bases aligning to TRBD1. CDR3 length equals 16 residues. Germline CDR1 and CDR2: KGHSH and LQKENI. V shed 5 bases and J 7 bases; nucleotides not matched to a gene: 14. Full variable domain (rest looked up from reference TRBV18 and TRBJ1-5): NAGVMQNPRHLVRRRGQEARLRCSPMKGHSHVYWYRQLPEEGLKFMVYLQKENIIDESGMPKERFSAEFPKEGPSILRIQQVVRGDSAAYFCASSRSTGEKSQPQHFGDGTRLSIL.

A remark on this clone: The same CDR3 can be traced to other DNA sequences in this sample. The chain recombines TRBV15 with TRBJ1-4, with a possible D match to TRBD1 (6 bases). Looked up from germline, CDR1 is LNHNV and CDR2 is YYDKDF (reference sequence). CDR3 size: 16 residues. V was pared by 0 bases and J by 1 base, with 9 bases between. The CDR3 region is CATSRDLGGTNEKLFF. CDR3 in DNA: TGTGCCACCAGCAGAGATTTAGGGGGAACTAATGAAAAACTGTTTTTT.

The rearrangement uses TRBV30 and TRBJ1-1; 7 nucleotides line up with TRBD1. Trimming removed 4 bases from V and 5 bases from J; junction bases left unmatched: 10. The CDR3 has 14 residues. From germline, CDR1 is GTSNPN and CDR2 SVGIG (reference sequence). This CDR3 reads CAWKNEGAGTEAFF. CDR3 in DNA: TGTGCCTGGAAGAATGAGGGGGCAGGTACTGAAGCTTTCTTT.

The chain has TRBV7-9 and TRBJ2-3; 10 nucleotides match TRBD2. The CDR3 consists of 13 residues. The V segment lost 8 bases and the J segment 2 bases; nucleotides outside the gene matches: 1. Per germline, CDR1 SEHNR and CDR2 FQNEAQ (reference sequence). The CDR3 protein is CASGLADTDTQYF. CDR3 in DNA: TGTGCCAGCGGACTAGCGGACACAGATACGCAGTATTTT. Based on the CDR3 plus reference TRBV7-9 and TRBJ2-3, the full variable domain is DTGVSQNPRHKITKRGQNVTFRCDPISEHNRLYWYRQTLGQGPEFLTYFQNEAQLEKSRLLSDRFSAERPKGSFSTLEIQRTEQGDSAMYLCASGLADTDTQYFGPGTRLTVL.

The CDR3 DNA reads TGTGCCAGCTTCCTCTCGGGACAGGGAGGTTACGAGCAGTACTTC. Translated, it gives CASFLSGQGGYEQYF. This chain joins TRBV21-1 and TRBJ2-7; the table's D call of TRBD1 was not tested on the DNA. TRBV21-1 has pseudogene status. CDR3 length: 15 amino acids.

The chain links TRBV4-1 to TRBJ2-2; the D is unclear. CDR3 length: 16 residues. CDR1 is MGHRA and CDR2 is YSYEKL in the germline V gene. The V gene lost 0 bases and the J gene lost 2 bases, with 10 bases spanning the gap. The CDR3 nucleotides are TGCGCCAGCAGCCAAGATGGTCTGCGTAACACCGGGGAGCTGTTTTTT. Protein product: CASSQDGLRNTGELFF.

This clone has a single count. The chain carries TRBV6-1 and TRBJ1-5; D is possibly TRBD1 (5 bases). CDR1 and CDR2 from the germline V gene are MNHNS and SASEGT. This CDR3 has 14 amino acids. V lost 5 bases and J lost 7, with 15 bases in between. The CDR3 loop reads CASSPGTARQPQHF. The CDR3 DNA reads TGTGCCAGCAGTCCAGGGACTGCTAGGCAGCCCCAGCATTTT.

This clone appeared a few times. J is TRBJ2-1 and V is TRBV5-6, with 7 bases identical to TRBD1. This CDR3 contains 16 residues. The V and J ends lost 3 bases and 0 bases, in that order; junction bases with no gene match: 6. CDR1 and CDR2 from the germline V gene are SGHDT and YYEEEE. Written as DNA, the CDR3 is TGTGCCAGCAGCTACCGCAGGGACAGCTCCTACAATGAGCAGTTCTTC. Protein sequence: CASSYRRDSSYNEQFF.

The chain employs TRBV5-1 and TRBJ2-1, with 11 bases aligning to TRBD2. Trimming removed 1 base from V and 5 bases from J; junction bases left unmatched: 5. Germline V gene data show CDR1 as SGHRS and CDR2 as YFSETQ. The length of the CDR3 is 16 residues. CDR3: CASSLLAGGINNEQFF. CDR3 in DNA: TGCGCCAGCAGCTTGTTAGCGGGAGGGATTAACAATGAGCAGTTCTTC.

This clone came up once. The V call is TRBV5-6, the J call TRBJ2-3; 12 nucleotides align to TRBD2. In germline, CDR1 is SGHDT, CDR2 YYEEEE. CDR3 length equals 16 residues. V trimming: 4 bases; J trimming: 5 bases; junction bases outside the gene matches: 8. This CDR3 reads CASSPLAGGPGDTQYF. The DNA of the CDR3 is TGTGCCAGCAGCCCTCTAGCGGGAGGGCCGGGAGATACGCAGTATTTT.

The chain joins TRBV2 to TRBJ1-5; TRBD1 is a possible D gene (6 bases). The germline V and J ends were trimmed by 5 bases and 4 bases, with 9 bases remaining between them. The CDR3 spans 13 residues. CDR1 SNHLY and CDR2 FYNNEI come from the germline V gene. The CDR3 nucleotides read TGTGCCAGCAGTTCAACAGGGAATCAGCCCCAGCATTTT. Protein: CASSSTGNQPQHF.

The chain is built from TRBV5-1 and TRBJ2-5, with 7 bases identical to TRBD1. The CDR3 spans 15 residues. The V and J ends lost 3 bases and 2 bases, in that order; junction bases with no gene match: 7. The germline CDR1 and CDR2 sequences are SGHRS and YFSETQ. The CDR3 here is CASSSGQVWQETQYF. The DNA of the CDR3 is TGCGCCAGCAGCTCTGGACAGGTGTGGCAAGAGACCCAGTACTTC.

The CDR3 DNA reads TGTGCCAGCAGTCGCGGACAGGGAGGAACTAATGAAAAACTGTTTTTT. Amino acids: CASSRGQGGTNEKLFF. The chain carries TRBV11-1 and TRBJ1-4; 8 nucleotides match TRBD1. This CDR3 is 16 amino acids long. Germline lookup yields CDR1 SGHAT and CDR2 FQDESV (reference sequence). V shed 6 bases and J 1 base; nucleotides not matched to a gene: 7.

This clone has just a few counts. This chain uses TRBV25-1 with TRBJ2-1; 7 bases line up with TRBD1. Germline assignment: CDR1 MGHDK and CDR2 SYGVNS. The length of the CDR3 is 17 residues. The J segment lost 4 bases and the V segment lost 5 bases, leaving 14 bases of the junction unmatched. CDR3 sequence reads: CASSRILTGTVYNEQFF. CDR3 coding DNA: TGTGCCAGCAGTCGTATCCTAACCGGGACAGTTTACAATGAGCAGTTCTTC.

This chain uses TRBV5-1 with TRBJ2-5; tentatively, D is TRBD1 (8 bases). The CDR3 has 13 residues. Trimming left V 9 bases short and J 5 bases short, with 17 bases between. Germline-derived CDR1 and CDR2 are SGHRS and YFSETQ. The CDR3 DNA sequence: TGCGCCACCGGACTAGGACAGGGCGAGACCCAGTACTTC. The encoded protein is CATGLGQGETQYF.

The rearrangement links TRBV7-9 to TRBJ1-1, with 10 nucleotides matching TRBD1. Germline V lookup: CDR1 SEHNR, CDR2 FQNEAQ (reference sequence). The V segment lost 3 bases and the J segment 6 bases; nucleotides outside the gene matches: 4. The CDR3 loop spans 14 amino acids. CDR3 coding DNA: TGTGCCAGCAGCTTCCCGGGACAGGGGTCTGAAGCTTTCTTT. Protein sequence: CASSFPGQGSEAFF.

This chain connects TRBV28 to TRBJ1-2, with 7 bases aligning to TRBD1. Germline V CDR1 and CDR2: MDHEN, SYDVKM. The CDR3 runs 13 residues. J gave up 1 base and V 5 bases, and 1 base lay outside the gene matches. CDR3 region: CASSRQGNYGYTF. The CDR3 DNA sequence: TGTGCCAGCAGTAGACAGGGTAACTATGGCTACACCTTC.

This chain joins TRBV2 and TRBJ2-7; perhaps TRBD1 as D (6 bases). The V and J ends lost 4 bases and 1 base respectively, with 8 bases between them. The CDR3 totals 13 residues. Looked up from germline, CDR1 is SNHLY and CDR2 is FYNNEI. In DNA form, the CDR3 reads TGTGCCAGCAGTGTCGGACAGTCCTACGAGCAGTACTTC. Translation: CASSVGQSYEQYF. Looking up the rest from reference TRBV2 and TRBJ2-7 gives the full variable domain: EPEVTQTPSHQVTQMGQEVILRCVPISNHLYFYWYRQILGQKVEFLVSFYNNEISEKSEIFDDQFSVERPDGSNFTLKIRSTKLEDSAMYFCASSVGQSYEQYFGPGTRLTVT.

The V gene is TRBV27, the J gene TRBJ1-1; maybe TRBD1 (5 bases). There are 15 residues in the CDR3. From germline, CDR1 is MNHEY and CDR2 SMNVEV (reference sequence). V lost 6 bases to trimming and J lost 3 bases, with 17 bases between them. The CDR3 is CASSDNSAGDTEAFF. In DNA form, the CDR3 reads TGTGCCAGCAGCGACAACTCGGCGGGGGACACTGAAGCTTTCTTT.

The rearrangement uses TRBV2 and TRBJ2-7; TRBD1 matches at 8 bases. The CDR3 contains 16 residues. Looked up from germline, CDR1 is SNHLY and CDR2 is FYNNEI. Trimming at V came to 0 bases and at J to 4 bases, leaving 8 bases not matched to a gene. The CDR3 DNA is TGTGCCAGCAGTGAAGCCTCGACAGGGGTTTTTTACGAGCAGTACTTC. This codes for CASSEASTGVFYEQYF. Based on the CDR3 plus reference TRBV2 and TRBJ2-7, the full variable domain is EPEVTQTPSHQVTQMGQEVILRCVPISNHLYFYWYRQILGQKVEFLVSFYNNEISEKSEIFDDQFSVERPDGSNFTLKIRSTKLEDSAMYFCASSEASTGVFYEQYFGPGTRLTVT.

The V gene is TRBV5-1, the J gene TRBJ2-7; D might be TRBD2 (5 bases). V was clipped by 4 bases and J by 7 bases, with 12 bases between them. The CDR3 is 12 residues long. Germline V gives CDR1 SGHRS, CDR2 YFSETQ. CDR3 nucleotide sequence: TGCGCCAGCAGCCGGGGTTGGGGAGAGCAGTACTTC. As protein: CASSRGWGEQYF.

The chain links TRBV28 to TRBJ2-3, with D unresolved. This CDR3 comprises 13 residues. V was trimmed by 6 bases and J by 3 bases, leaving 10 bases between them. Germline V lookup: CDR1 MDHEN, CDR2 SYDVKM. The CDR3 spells CASSGPGTDTQYF. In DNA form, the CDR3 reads TGTGCCAGCAGCGGCCCCGGGACAGATACGCAGTATTTT.

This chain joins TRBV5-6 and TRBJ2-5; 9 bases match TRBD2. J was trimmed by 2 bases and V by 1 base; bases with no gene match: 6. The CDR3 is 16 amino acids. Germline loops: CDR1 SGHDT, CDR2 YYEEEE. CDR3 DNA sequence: TGTGCCAGCAGCTTGTTTCGGCTAGCGGGACAAGAGACCCAGTACTTC. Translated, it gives CASSLFRLAGQETQYF.

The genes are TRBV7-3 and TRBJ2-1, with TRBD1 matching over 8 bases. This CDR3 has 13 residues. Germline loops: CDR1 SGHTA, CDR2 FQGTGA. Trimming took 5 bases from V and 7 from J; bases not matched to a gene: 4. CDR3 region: CASSPYRGNEQFF. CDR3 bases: TGTGCCAGCAGCCCATACAGGGGGAATGAGCAGTTCTTC.

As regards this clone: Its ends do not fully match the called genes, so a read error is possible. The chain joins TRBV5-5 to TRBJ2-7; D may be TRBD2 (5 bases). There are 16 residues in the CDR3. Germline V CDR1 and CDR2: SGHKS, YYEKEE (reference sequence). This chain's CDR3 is CVSSLAPVGSEGEQYF. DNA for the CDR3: TGTGTCAGCAGCTTGGCCCCAGTGGGGAGCGAAGGTGAGCAGTACTTC. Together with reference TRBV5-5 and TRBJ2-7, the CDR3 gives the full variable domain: DAGVTQSPTHLIKTRGQQVTLRCSPISGHKSVSWYQQVLGQGPQFIFQYYEKEERGRGNFPDRFSARQFPNYSSELNVNALLLGDSALYLCVSSLAPVGSEGEQYFGPGTRLTVT.